The 27 T cell receptor beta chains below all came from one sample that was sequenced in a study of response to subunit inactivated influenza vaccine. TCRdb passed the RT-PCR reads through MiXCR, listing each CDR3 protein once. The sample includes 530,000 or so distinct CDR3 sequences, 25% of them seen just once. The sample here was CD4+ T cells sorted from PBMCs, taken 4 to 6 days after vaccination. These TCRs come from a man aged 50 to 60 who received an inactivated influenza vaccine.

Note on this clonotype: Lacking the conserved final phenylalanine or tryptophan, this CDR3 likely reflects a read error. The rearrangement joins TRBV4-2 to TRBJ2-7; TRBD1 agrees at 9 bases. The V segment lost 3 bases and the J segment 2 bases; nucleotides outside the gene matches: 2. The CDR3 length is 14 residues. Germline V gives CDR1 LGHNA, CDR2 YNFKEQ. For the CDR3, the DNA is TGTGCCAGCAGCCACCGACAGGGGGCCTACGAGCAGTACCTC. This sequence encodes CASSHRQGAYEQYL.

In its sample, this clonotype was seen a few times. This sequence joins TRBV5-1 and TRBJ2-7; 7 nucleotides agree with TRBD1. The CDR3 contains 18 residues. Germline V CDR1 and CDR2: SGHRS, YFSETQ. V was clipped by 0 bases and J by 0 bases; unmatched bases: 12. CDR3 in amino acids: CASSLAGRGGFGSYEQYF. The DNA for the CDR3 is TGCGCCAGCAGCTTGGCCGGACGAGGGGGCTTTGGCTCCTACGAGCAGTACTTC.

This chain connects TRBV20-1 to TRBJ1-1; 7 bases line up with TRBD1. The junction had 6 bases not matched to a gene; V was cut back by 4 bases and J by 1 base. This CDR3 comprises 14 residues. CDR1 and CDR2 from the germline V gene are DFQATT and SNEGSKA (reference sequence). DNA of the CDR3: TGCAGTGCTATGTCAGGGGGACCGAACACTGAAGCTTTCTTT. The encoded protein is CSAMSGGPNTEAFF.

V and J are TRBV10-3 and TRBJ2-5; 7 positions agree with TRBD1. V was clipped by 8 bases and J by 4 bases; unmatched bases: 10. The CDR3 consists of 14 residues. Per germline, CDR1 ENHRY and CDR2 SYGVKD. The CDR3 loop is CAISPKGGIETQYF. CDR3 nucleotide sequence: TGTGCCATCTCTCCAAAAGGGGGCATAGAGACCCAGTACTTC.

There are a few counts of this clonotype. The chain is built from TRBV29-1 and TRBJ2-2; the D is unclear. This CDR3 spans 13 amino acids. The V end was cut by 8 bases, the J end by 3 bases, with 13 bases between. From germline, CDR1 is SQVTM and CDR2 ANQGSEA. Written as DNA, the CDR3 is TGCAGCAAGGGATATGGTGACACCGGGGAGCTGTTTTTT. Residues: CSKGYGDTGELFF.

Many counts were recorded for this clonotype. This chain uses TRBV20-1 with TRBJ1-4; 10 bases line up with TRBD1. V lost 6 bases to trimming and J lost 7 bases; unmatched junction nucleotides: 8. Germline V gives CDR1 DFQATT, CDR2 SNEGSKA (reference sequence). The CDR3 extends over 14 amino acids. The DNA of the CDR3 is TGCAGTGCGTCTTCCGGGACAGGGGCTGAAAAACTGTTTTTT. Its translation is CSASSGTGAEKLFF.

The rearrangement joins TRBV9 to TRBJ2-3; TRBD2 agrees at 12 bases. The CDR3 sequence is 16 residues long. The germline V gene encodes CDR1 SGDLS and CDR2 YYNGEE. J gave up 4 bases and V 3 bases, and 6 bases lay outside the gene matches. In DNA form, the CDR3 reads TGTGCCAGCAGCGACCCTAGCGGGGGGGCCCCAGATACGCAGTATTTT. This gives the protein CASSDPSGGAPDTQYF.

V usage is TRBV15 and J usage is TRBJ1-1; D is uncertain. The CDR3 extends over 13 amino acids. Germline loops: CDR1 LNHNV, CDR2 YYDKDF (reference sequence). Trimming pared 1 base from V and 2 bases from J, leaving 5 bases between. Written as DNA, the CDR3 is TGTGCCACCAGCAGAGGCCCTAACACTGAAGCTTTCTTT. Protein product: CATSRGPNTEAFF.

This clonotype has more than one count but fewer than ten. The V gene is TRBV4-2, the J gene TRBJ2-1; 9 bases fit TRBD2. V gave up 0 bases and J gave up 6 bases; unmatched junction bases: 6. Germline V gene sequence: CDR1 LGHNA, CDR2 YNFKEQ. CDR3 length equals 16 residues. CDR3 loop: CASSQDGGRAFNEQFF. CDR3 coding DNA: TGTGCCAGCAGCCAAGATGGCGGGAGGGCCTTCAATGAGCAGTTCTTC.

CDR3 nucleotide sequence: TGTGCCAGCAGCTTAGTCTCTGGCCGCAGCGGGAGGCGCAATGAGCAGTTCTTC. Protein product: CASSLVSGRSGRRNEQFF. This chain uses TRBV7-6 with TRBJ2-1; 9 positions match TRBD2. This CDR3 is built from 18 residues. The V gene's germline CDR1 is SGHVS and CDR2 FNYEAQ. V was clipped by 1 base and J by 6 bases; unmatched bases: 13.

This sequence joins TRBV4-3 and TRBJ2-4; D not resolved. Trimming removed 0 bases at V and 6 bases at J, with 12 bases between. There are 15 residues in the CDR3. Germline V gives CDR1 LGHNA, CDR2 YSLEER. CDR3 protein: CASSQDAHRRNIQYF. In DNA form, the CDR3 reads TGCGCCAGCAGCCAAGACGCGCACCGACGAAACATTCAGTACTTC.

The chain is built from TRBV24-1 and TRBJ1-1; 7 bases are a match to TRBD1. Looked up from germline, CDR1 is KGHDR and CDR2 is SFDVKD. Trimming at V came to 7 bases and at J to 2 bases, leaving 6 bases not matched to a gene. This CDR3 has 14 residues. As DNA, the CDR3 is TGTGCCACCAGATCGGGACAGCCAAACACTGAAGCTTTCTTT. This encodes CATRSGQPNTEAFF.

The chain links TRBV5-8 to TRBJ1-5, with D perhaps matching TRBD1 (5 bases). The CDR3 is 14 residues long. V gave up 6 bases and J gave up 6 bases, with 16 bases separating them. From germline, CDR1 is SGHTS and CDR2 YDEGEE. The CDR3 loop reads CASTLIGGSQPQHF. CDR3 DNA: TGTGCCAGCACCCTAATCGGGGGTAGTCAGCCCCAGCATTTT.

This rearrangement joins TRBV7-7 to TRBJ2-7, with a tentative D call TRBD2 (6 bases). Germline V gene sequence: CDR1 SSHAT, CDR2 FNYEAQ (reference sequence). This CDR3 comprises 16 residues. V lost 3 bases, J lost 4 bases, and 19 bases lay in between. The CDR3 here is CASSFVGGIVGYEQYF. In DNA, the CDR3 is TGTGCCAGCAGCTTTGTGGGGGGTATTGTTGGATACGAGCAGTACTTC. The variable domain in full, completed from reference TRBV7-7 and TRBJ2-7, reads GAGVSQSPRYKVTKRGQDVTLRCDPISSHATLYWYQQALGQGPEFLTYFNYEAQPDKSGLPSDRFSAERPEGSISTLTIQRTEQRDSAMYRCASSFVGGIVGYEQYFGPGTRLTVT.

This clonotype was seen only a few times. V and J are TRBV12-3 or TRBV12-4 and TRBJ1-6; possible D gene TRBD1, 5 bases. V was shortened by 2 bases and J by 7 bases, with 9 bases between the two germline ends. The CDR3 has 14 residues. CDR3 region: CASSLWGRNSPLHF. The CDR3 nucleotides read TGTGCCAGCAGTTTATGGGGACGGAATTCACCCCTCCACTTT.

In its sample, this clonotype was seen a few times. At one end the junction does not follow the germline gene, possibly because of a read error. This chain connects TRBV30 to TRBJ1-1; D call uncertain. The germline CDR1 and CDR2 sequences are GTSNPN and SVGIG (reference sequence). The CDR3 is 13 amino acids. CDR3 DNA: TGTGCCGGGAGAGAAGTGGGGAACACTGAAGCTTTCTTT. Amino acid sequence: CAGREVGNTEAFF.

This clonotype appeared many times. This chain connects TRBV20-1 to TRBJ2-1; the D gene could be TRBD1 or TRBD2 (6 bases each). V was shortened by 5 bases and J by 0 bases, with 11 bases between the two germline ends. This CDR3 is built from 14 residues. Germline CDR1 and CDR2: DFQATT and SNEGSKA (reference sequence). The DNA for the CDR3 is TGCAGTGCTGGCCGGGGGCCCTCCTACAATGAGCAGTTCTTC. It encodes CSAGRGPSYNEQFF.

The sample holds a few counts of this clonotype. The chain carries TRBV4-1 and TRBJ2-5, with unresolved D. Germline V CDR1 and CDR2: MGHRA, YSYEKL. The CDR3 is 14 residues long. V lost 1 base, J lost 4 bases, and 10 bases lay in between. The CDR3 spells CASSQVVRVETQYF. DNA for the CDR3: TGCGCCAGCAGCCAAGTGGTAAGGGTAGAGACCCAGTACTTC.

This chain connects TRBV6-1 to TRBJ1-2; 10 positions match TRBD1. The CDR3 extends over 15 amino acids. Trimming removed 6 bases from V and 8 bases from J; junction bases left unmatched: 12. Germline CDR1 reads MNHNS; CDR2 reads SASEGT. CDR3 bases: TGTGCCAGCAGGGGGACAGGGGAACGGGCGTTAGGCTACACCTTC. Its protein is CASRGTGERALGYTF.

The V call is TRBV28, the J call TRBJ2-7; D may be TRBD2 (5 bases). Trimming took 1 base from V and 6 from J, leaving 13 bases between them. The CDR3 is 14 amino acids. Germline lookup yields CDR1 MDHEN and CDR2 SYDVKM. CDR3 sequence: CASSLYAGYCEQYF. The DNA of the CDR3 is TGTGCCAGCAGTTTATACGCGGGTTACTGCGAGCAGTACTTC.

As concerns this clonotype: A read error is possible here, since a much larger clone lies one base away. The CDR3 loop is CASSFPENTEAFF. CDR3 sequence (DNA): TGTGCCAGCAGTTTCCCGGAAAACACTGAAGCTTTCTTT. V gene TRBV12-3 or TRBV12-4 combines with J gene TRBJ1-1; D remains ambiguous. The V end was cut by 3 bases, the J end by 2 bases, with 7 bases between. The length of the CDR3 is 13 residues.

This chain uses TRBV5-1 with TRBJ2-7; TRBD1 is a possible D gene (5 bases). With 6 bases removed from V and 5 bases from J, the gap between germline ends came to 18 bases. CDR1 is SGHRS and CDR2 is YFSETQ in the germline V gene. This CDR3 has 14 amino acids. The CDR3 region has the DNA TGCGCCAGCACCGTGGACACGCCTGGGGACGAGCAGTACTTC. It is translated as CASTVDTPGDEQYF.

This clonotype was recorded a few times. V gene TRBV7-9 combines with J gene TRBJ2-7; 11 bases align to TRBD1. From germline, CDR1 is SEHNR and CDR2 FQNEAQ (reference sequence). The trim removed 4 bases at V and 5 bases at J, leaving 7 bases unmatched. CDR3 size: 15 residues. CDR3 sequence: CASSSRDRGSHEQYF. Here the CDR3 DNA reads TGTGCCAGCAGCTCCCGGGACAGGGGGTCCCACGAGCAGTACTTC.

This chain joins TRBV5-1 and TRBJ2-1; 12 bases fit TRBD2. V shed 4 bases and J 6 bases; nucleotides not matched to a gene: 5. The CDR3 runs to 15 residues. Looked up from germline, CDR1 is SGHRS and CDR2 is YFSETQ. The CDR3, as DNA: TGCGCCAGCAGCCGGACTAGCGGGGTTAGCAATGAGCAGTTCTTC. Encoded protein: CASSRTSGVSNEQFF.

This clonotype was observed a few times. The chain couples TRBV4-3 to TRBJ1-1; D uncertain. The CDR3 extends over 15 amino acids. V shed 4 bases and J shed 0 bases, with 12 bases lying between them. Germline loops: CDR1 LGHNA, CDR2 YSLEER. The CDR3 region has the DNA TGCGCCAGCAGCCTCGGGCCCGGCCTGAACACTGAAGCTTTCTTT. Translated, it gives CASSLGPGLNTEAFF.

The chain uses TRBV5-6 and TRBJ2-2; TRBD1 or TRBD2 may be the D gene (5 bases each). The CDR3 runs to 16 residues. V dropped 1 base and J dropped 1 base, with 11 bases sitting between them. Germline CDR1 is SGHDT and CDR2 is YYEEEE. CDR3 DNA: TGTGCCAGCAGCTTGTTAGGGACGTTGAACACCGGGGAGCTGTTTTTT. Its translation is CASSLLGTLNTGELFF.

This clonotype has only a few counts. This sequence joins TRBV28 and TRBJ2-7; 11 bases map to TRBD2. V was clipped by 3 bases and J by 0 bases; unmatched bases: 7. This CDR3 has 17 amino acids. The germline V gene encodes CDR1 MDHEN and CDR2 SYDVKM. The CDR3 protein is CASSFGLAGRTSYEQYF. In DNA, the CDR3 is TGTGCCAGCAGTTTCGGACTAGCGGGTCGAACCTCCTACGAGCAGTACTTC.